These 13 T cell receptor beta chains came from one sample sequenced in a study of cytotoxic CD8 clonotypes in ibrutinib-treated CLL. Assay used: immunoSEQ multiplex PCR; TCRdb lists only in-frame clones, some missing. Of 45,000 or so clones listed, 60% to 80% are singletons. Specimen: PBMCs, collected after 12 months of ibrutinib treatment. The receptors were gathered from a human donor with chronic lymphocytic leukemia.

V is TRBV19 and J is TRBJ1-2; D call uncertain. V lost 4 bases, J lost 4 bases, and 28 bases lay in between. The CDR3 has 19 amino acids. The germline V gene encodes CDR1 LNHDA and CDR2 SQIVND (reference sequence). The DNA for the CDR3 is TGTGCCAGTAGTAAGCCGAGGGCAGGTCCTCCGCTAACTGGCTATGGCTACACCTTC. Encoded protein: CASSKPRAGPPLTGYGYTF. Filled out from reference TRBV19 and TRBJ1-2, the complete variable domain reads DGGITQSPKYLFRKEGQNVTLSCEQNLNHDAMYWYRQDPGQGLRLIYYSQIVNDFQKGDIAEGYSVSREKKESFPLTVTSAQKNPTAFYLCASSKPRAGPPLTGYGYTFGSGTRLTVV.

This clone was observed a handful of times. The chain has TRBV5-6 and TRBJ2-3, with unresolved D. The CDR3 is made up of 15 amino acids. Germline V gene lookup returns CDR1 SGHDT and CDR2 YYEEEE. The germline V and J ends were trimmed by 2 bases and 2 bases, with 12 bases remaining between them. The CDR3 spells CASSFSGGITDTQYF. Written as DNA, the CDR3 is TGTGCCAGCAGCTTTTCTGGCGGTATCACAGATACGCAGTATTTT.

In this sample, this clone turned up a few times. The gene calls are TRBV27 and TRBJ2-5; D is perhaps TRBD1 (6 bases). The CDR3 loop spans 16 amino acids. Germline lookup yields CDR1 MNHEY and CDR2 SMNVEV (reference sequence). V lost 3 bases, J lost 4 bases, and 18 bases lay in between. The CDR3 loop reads CASSFYDGRGGETQYF. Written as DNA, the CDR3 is TGTGCCAGCAGTTTTTATGATGGCAGGGGCGGAGAGACCCAGTACTTC.

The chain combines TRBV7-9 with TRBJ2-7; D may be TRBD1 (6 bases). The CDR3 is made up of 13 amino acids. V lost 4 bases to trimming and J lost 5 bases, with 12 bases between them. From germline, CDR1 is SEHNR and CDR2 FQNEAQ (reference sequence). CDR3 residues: CASSWKGENEQYF. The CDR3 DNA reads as TGTGCCAGCAGCTGGAAGGGGGAAAACGAGCAGTACTTC.

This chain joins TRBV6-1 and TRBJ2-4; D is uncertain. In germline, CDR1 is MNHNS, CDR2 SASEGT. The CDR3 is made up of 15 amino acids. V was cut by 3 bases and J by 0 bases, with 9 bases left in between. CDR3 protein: CASSEIGLAKNIQYF. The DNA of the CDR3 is TGTGCCAGCAGTGAGATCGGGCTAGCCAAAAACATTCAGTACTTC.

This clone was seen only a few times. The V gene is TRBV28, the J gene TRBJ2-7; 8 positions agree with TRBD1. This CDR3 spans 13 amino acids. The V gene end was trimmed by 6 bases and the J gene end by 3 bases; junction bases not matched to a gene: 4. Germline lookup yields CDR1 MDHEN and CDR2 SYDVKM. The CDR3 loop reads CASSPGTGYEQYF. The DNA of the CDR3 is TGTGCCAGCAGCCCCGGGACAGGCTACGAGCAGTACTTC.

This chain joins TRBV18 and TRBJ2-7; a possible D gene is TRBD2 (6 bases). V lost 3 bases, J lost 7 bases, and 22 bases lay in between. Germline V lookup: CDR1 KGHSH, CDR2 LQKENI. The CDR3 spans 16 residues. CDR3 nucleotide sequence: TGTGCCAGCTCACCCTCGACCCTGACTACTGCGGGAGAGCAGTACTTC. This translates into CASSPSTLTTAGEQYF.

The CDR3 is CASSLAVTNTEAFF. CDR3 in DNA: TGTGCCAGCAGCTTGGCCGTAACGAACACTGAAGCTTTCTTT. This chain joins TRBV5-6 and TRBJ1-1; D gene uncertain. Germline lookup yields CDR1 SGHDT and CDR2 YYEEEE. V gave up 0 bases and J gave up 1 base, with 7 bases separating them. This CDR3 is built from 14 residues.

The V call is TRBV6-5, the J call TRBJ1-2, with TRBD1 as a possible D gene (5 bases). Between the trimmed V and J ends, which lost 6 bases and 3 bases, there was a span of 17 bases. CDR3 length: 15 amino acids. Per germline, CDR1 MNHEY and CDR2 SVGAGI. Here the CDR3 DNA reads TGTGCCAGCAGCAAGGCCACGGGGCGCGACTATGGCTACACCTTC. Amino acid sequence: CASSKATGRDYGYTF.

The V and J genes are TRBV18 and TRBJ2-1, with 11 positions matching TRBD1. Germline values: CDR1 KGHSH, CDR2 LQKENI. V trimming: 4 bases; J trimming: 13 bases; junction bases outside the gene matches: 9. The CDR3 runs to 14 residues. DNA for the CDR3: TGTGCCAGCTCACTGTCCCCCGGACAGGGGGCCCAGTTCTTC. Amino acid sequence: CASSLSPGQGAQFF.

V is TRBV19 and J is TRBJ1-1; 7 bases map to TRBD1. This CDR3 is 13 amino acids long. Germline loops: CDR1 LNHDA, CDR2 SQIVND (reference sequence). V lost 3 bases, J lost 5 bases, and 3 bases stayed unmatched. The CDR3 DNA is TGTGCCAGTAGTATTGTCAGGGGGACTGAAGCTTTCTTT. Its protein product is CASSIVRGTEAFF. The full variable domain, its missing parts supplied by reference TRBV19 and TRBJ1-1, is DGGITQSPKYLFRKEGQNVTLSCEQNLNHDAMYWYRQDPGQGLRLIYYSQIVNDFQKGDIAEGYSVSREKKESFPLTVTSAQKNPTAFYLCASSIVRGTEAFFGQGTRLTVV.

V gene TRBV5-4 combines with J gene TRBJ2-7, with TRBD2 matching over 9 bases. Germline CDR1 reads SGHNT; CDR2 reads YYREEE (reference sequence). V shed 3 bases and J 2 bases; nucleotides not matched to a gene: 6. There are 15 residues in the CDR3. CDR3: CASSSLAGEPYEQYF. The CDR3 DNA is TGTGCCAGCAGCTCATTAGCGGGAGAACCCTACGAGCAGTACTTC.

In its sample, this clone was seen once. In DNA, the CDR3 is TGTGCCAGCAGTTACGCGTCCCTGGACGCTGAAGCTTTCTTT. Translation gives CASSYASLDAEAFF. V gene TRBV6-5 combines with J gene TRBJ1-1; D is uncertain. The germline V gene encodes CDR1 MNHEY and CDR2 SVGAGI. V was pared by 2 bases and J by 6 bases, with 13 bases between. CDR3 size: 14 residues.